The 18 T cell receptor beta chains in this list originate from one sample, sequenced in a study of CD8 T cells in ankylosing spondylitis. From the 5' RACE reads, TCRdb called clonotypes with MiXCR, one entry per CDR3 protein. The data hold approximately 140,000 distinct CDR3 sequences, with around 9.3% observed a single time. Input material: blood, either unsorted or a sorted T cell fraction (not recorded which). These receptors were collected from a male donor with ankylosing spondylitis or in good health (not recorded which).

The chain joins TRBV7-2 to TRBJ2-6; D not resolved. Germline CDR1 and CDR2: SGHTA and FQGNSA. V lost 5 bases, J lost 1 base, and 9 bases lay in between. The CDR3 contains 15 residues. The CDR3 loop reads CASSTPGSGANVLTF. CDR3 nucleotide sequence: TGTGCCAGCAGCACCCCCGGATCTGGGGCCAACGTCCTGACTTTC.

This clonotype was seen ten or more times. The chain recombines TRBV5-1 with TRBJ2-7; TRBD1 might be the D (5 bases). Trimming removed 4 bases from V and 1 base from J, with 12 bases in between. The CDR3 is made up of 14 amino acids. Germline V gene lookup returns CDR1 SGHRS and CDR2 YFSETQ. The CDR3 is CASSDRRASYEQYF. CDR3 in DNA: TGCGCCAGCAGCGATCGCAGGGCTTCCTACGAGCAGTACTTC.

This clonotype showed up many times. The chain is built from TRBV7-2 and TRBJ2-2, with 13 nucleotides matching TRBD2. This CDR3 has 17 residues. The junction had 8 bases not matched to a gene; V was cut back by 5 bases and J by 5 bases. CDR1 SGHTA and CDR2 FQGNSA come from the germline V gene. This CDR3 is CASSPRTSGRRTGELFF. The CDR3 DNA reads TGTGCCAGCAGCCCAAGGACTAGCGGGAGACGGACCGGGGAGCTGTTTTTT.

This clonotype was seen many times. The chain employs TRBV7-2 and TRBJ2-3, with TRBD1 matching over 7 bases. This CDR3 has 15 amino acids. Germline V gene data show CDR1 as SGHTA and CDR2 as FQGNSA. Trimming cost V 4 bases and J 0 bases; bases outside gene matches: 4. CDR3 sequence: CASSYPQGSTDTQYF. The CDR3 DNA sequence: TGTGCCAGCAGCTACCCACAGGGGAGCACAGATACGCAGTATTTT.

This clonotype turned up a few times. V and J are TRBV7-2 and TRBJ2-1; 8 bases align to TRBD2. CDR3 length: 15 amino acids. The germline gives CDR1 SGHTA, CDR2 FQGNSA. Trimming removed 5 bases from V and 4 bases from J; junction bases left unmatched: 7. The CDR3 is CASSRTSGVYNEQFF. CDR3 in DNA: TGTGCCAGCAGCAGAACTAGCGGAGTGTACAATGAGCAGTTCTTC.

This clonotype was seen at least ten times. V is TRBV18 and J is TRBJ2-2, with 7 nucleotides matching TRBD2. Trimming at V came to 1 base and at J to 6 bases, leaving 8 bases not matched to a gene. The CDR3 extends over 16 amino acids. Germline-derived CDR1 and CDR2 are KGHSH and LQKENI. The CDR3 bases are TGTGCCAGCTCACCACGGATCTTCGGGGGGTCCGGGGAGCTGTTTTTT. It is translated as CASSPRIFGGSGELFF.

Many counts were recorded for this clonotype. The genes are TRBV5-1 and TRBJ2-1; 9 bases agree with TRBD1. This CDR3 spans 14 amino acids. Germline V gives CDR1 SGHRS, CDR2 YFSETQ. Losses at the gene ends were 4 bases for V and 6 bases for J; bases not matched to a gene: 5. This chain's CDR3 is CASSLPGQGNEQFF. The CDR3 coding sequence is TGCGCCAGCAGCCTACCGGGACAGGGCAATGAGCAGTTCTTC.

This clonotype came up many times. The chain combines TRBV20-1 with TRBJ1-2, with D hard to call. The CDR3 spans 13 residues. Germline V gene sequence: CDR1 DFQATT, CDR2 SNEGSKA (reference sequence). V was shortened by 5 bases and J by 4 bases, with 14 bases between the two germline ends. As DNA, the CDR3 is TGCAGTGCTGAAGCGGGCCCTGGCTATGGCTACACCTTC. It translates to CSAEAGPGYGYTF.

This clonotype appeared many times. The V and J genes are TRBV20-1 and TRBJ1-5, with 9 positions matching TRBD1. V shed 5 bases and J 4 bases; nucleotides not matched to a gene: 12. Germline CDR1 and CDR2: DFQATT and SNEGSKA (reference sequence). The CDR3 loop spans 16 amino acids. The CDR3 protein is CSAEGTGGVGNQPQHF. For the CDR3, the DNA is TGCAGTGCTGAGGGCACAGGGGGCGTTGGGAATCAGCCCCAGCATTTT.

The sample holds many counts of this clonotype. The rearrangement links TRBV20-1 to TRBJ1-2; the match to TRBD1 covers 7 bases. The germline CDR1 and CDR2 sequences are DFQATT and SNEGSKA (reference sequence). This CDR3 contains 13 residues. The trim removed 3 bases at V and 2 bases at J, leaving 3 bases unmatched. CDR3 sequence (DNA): TGCAGTGCTAGGGAGGACAGGAACTATGGCTACACCTTC. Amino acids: CSAREDRNYGYTF.

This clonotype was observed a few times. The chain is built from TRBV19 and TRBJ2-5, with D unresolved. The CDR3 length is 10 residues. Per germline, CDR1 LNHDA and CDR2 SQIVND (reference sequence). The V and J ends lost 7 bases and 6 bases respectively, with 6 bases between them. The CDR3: CASNPKTQYF. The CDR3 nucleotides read TGTGCCAGTAATCCTAAGACCCAGTACTTC. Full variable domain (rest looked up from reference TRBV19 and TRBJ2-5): DGGITQSPKYLFRKEGQNVTLSCEQNLNHDAMYWYRQDPGQGLRLIYYSQIVNDFQKGDIAEGYSVSREKKESFPLTVTSAQKNPTAFYLCASNPKTQYFGPGTRLLVL.

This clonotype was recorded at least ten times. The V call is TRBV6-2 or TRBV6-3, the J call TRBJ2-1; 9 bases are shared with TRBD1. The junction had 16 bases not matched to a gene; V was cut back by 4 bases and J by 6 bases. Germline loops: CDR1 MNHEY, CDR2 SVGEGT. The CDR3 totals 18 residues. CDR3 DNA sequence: TGTGCCAGCAGTTCTTTTAACAGGGGGCGCCCCTCAGCCAATGAGCAGTTCTTC. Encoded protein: CASSSFNRGRPSANEQFF.

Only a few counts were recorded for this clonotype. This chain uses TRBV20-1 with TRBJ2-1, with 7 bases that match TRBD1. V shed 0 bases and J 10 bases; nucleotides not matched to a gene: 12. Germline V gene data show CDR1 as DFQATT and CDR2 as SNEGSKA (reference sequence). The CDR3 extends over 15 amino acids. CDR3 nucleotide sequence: TGCAGTGCTAGAGAGAAGGGGGCGGCTAGTCGGGAGCAGTTCTTC. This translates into CSAREKGAASREQFF.

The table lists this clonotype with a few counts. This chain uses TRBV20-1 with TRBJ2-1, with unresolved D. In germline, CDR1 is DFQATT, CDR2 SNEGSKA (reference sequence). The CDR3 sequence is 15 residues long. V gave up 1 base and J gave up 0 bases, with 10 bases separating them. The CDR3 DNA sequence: TGCAGTGCTAGAGGCAGGCCGAGCTCCTACAATGAGCAGTTCTTC. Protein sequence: CSARGRPSSYNEQFF.

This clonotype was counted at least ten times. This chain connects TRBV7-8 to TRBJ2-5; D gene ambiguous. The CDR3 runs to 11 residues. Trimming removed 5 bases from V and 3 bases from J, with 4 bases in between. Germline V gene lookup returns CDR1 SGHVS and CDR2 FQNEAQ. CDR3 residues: CASSPKETQYF. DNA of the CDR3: TGTGCCAGCAGCCCAAAAGAGACCCAGTACTTC.

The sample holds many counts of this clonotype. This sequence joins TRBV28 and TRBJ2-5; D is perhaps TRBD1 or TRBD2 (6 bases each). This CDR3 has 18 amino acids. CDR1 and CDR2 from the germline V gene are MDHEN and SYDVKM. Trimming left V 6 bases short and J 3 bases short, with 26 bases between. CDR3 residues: CASRTKGGTLANKETQYF. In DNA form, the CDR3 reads TGTGCCAGCAGGACAAAAGGGGGGACTCTAGCGAACAAAGAGACCCAGTACTTC.

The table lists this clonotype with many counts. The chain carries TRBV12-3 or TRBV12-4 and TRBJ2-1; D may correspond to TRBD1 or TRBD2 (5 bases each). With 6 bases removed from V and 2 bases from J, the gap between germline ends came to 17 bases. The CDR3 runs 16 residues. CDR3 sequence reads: CASRGPLVRAYNEQFF. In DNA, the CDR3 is TGTGCCAGCAGGGGACCCCTAGTGCGGGCCTACAATGAGCAGTTCTTC.

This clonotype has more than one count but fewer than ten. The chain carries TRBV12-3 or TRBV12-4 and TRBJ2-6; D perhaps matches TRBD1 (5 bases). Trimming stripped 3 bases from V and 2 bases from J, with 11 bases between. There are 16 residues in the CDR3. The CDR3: CASSFLGATGANVLTF. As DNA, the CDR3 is TGTGCCAGCAGTTTCCTTGGGGCGACTGGGGCCAACGTCCTGACTTTC.